This T cell receptor (beta chain) was identified during a study of T-cell memory formation after mild COVID-19. Trimming cost V 5 bases and J 1 base, with 8 bases left between them. Germline loops: CDR1 DFQATT, CDR2 SNEGSKA (reference sequence). The CDR3 length is 12 residues. This clonotype was counted only a few times. Antigen specificity is unknown. TCRalpha and TCRbeta libraries used 5'RACE with constant-segment primers and UMIs. TCRdb recomputed calls from the 5' RACE reads with MiXCR, one row per CDR3 protein. The repertoire holds under 300,000 distinct CDR3 sequences, around 17% seen once, with 3.5% in the top ten. Whole-study findings and limits: Second-wave clones that peaked on day 37 lacked confirmed SARS-CoV-2 specificity. Later expanders leaned CD4+, whereas clones that contracted between day 15 and 85 were balanced CD4/CD8.

Sequenced material: PBMCs or a T cell subset sorted from them (not recorded which). The chain carries TRBV20-1 and TRBJ1-1; D call uncertain. This TCR was sampled from a young man who had mild COVID-19 (a few samples of this study predate the infection). Cell type and time point are not known. CDR3 region: CSAPRRNTEAFF. The CDR3 nucleotides read TGCAGTGCTCCCAGGAGGAACACTGAAGCTTTCTTT.